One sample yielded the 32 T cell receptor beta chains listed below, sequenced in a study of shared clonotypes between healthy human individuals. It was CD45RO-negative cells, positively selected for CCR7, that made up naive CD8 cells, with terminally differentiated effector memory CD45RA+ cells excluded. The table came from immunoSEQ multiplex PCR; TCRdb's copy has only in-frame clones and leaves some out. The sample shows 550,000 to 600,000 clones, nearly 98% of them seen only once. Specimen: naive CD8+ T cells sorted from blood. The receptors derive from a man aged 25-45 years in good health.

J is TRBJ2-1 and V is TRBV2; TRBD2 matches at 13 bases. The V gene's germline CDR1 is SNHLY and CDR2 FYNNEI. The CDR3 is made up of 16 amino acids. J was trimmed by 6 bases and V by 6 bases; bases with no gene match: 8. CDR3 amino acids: CASRGTGLAGFNEQFF. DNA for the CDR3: TGTGCCAGCAGAGGAACGGGACTAGCGGGATTCAATGAGCAGTTCTTC.

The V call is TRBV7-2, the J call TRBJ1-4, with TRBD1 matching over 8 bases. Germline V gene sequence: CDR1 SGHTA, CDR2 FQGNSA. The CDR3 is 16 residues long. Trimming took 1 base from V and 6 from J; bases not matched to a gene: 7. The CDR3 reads CASSLGSTGGYEKLFF. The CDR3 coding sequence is TGTGCCAGCAGCTTAGGTTCAACAGGGGGGTATGAAAAACTGTTTTTT.

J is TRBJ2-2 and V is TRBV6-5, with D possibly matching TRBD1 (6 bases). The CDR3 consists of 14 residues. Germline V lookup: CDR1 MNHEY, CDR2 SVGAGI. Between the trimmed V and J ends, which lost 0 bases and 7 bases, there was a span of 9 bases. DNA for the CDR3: TGTGCCAGCAGTTACTCGAGGGGGAACGGGGAGCTGTTTTTT. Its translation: CASSYSRGNGELFF.

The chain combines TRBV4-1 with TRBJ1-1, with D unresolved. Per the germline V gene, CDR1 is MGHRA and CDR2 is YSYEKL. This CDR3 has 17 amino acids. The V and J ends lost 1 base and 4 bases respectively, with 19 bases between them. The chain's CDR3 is CASSQGLGSMVGTEAFF. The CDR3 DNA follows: TGCGCCAGCAGCCAAGGCCTGGGGTCCATGGTGGGCACTGAAGCTTTCTTT.

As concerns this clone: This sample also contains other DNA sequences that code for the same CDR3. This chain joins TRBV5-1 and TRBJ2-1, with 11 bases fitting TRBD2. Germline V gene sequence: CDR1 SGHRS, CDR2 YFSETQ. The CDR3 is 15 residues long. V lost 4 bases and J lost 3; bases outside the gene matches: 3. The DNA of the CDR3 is TGCGCCAGCAGCCCCGGGACTAGCGGCTACAATGAGCAGTTCTTC. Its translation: CASSPGTSGYNEQFF. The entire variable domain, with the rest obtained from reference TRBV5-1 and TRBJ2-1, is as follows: KAGVTQTPRYLIKTRGQQVTLSCSPISGHRSVSWYQQTPGQGLQFLFEYFSETQRNKGNFPGRFSGRQFSNSRSEMNVSTLELGDSALYLCASSPGTSGYNEQFFGPGTRLTVL.

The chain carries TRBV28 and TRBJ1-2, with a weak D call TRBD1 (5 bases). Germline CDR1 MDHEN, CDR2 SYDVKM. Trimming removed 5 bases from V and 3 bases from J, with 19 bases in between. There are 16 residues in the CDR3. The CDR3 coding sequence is TGTGCCAGCAGTCCAAACCCTACAGGCGGCGACTATGGCTACACCTTC. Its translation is CASSPNPTGGDYGYTF.

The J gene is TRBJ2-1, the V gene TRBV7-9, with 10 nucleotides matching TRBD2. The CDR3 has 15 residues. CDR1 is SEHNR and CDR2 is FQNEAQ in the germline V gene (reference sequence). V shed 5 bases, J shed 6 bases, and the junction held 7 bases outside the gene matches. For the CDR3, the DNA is TGTGCCAGCAGCCCCCGGACTAGCGGATTCAATGAGCAGTTCTTC. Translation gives CASSPRTSGFNEQFF.

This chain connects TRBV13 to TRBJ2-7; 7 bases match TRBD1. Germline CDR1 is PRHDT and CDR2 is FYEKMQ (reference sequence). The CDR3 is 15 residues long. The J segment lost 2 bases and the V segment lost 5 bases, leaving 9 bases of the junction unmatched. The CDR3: CASSPDGQGAYEQYF. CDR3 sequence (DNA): TGTGCCAGCAGCCCCGATGGTCAGGGGGCCTACGAGCAGTACTTC.

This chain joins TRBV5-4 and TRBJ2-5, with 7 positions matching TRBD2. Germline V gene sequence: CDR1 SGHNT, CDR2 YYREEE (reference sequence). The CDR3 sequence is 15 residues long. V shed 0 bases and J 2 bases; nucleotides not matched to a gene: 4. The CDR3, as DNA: TGTGCCAGCAGCTTGGTGGGGGAGGGACAAGAGACCCAGTACTTC. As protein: CASSLVGEGQETQYF.

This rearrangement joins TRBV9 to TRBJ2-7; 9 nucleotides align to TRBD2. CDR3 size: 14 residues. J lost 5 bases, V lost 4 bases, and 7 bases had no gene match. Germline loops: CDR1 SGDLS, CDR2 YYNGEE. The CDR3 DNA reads TGTGCCAGCAGCCCATCTAGCGGGACCCACGAGCAGTACTTC. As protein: CASSPSSGTHEQYF. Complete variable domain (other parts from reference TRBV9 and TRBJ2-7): DSGVTQTPKHLITATGQRVTLRCSPRSGDLSVYWYQQSLDQGLQFLIQYYNGEERAKGNILERFSAQQFPDLHSELNLSSLELGDSALYFCASSPSSGTHEQYFGPGTRLTVT.

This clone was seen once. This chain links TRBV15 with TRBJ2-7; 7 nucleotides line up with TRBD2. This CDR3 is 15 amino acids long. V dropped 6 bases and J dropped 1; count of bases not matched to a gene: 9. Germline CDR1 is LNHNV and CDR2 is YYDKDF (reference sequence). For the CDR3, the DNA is TGTGCCACCAGAGGAGGGGAGGGCCCATCCTACGAGCAGTACTTC. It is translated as CATRGGEGPSYEQYF.

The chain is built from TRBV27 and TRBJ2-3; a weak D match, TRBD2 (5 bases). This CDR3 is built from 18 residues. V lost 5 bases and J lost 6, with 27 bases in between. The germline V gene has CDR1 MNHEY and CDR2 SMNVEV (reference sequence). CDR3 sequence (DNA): TGTGCCAGCAGTATACTAGGGCCCAGGCTGCAAAGCGTGGATACGCAGTATTTT. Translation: CASSILGPRLQSVDTQYF.

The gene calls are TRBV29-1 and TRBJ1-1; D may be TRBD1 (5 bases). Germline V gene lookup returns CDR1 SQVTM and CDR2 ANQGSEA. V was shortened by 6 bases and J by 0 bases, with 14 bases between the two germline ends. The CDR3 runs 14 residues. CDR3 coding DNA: TGCAGCGTCGATTTGACAGTCTTGAACACTGAAGCTTTCTTT. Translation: CSVDLTVLNTEAFF. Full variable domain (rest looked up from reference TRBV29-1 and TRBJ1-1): SAVISQKPSRDICQRGTSLTIQCQVDSQVTMMFWYRQQPGQSLTLIATANQGSEATYESGFVIDKFPISRPNLTFSTLTVSNMSPEDSSIYLCSVDLTVLNTEAFFGQGTRLTVV.

The CDR3 sequence: CASSQVSSYEQYF. The CDR3 region has the DNA TGCGCCAGCAGCCAAGTATCTAGCTACGAGCAGTACTTC. V usage is TRBV4-1 and J usage is TRBJ2-7, with D uncertain. Looked up from germline, CDR1 is MGHRA and CDR2 is YSYEKL. V was shortened by 1 base and J by 3 bases, with 7 bases between the two germline ends. CDR3 length: 13 residues.

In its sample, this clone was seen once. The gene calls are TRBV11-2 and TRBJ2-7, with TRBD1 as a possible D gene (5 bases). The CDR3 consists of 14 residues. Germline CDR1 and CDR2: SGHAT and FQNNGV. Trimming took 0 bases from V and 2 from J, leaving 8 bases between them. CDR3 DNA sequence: TGTGCCAGCAGCTTAGACGTGGGGCCCTACGAGCAGTACTTC. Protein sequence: CASSLDVGPYEQYF.

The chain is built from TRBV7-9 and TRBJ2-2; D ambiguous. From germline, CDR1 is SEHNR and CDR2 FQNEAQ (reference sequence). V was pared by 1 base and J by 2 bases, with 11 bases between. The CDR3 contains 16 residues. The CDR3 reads CASSLVSNLNTGELFF. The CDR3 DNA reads TGTGCCAGCAGCTTAGTTTCCAACTTAAACACCGGGGAGCTGTTTTTT.

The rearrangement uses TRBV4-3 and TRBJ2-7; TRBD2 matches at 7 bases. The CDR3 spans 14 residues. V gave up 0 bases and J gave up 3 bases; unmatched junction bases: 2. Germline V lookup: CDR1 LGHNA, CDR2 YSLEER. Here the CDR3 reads CASSQDSGYYEQYF. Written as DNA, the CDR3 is TGCGCCAGCAGCCAAGATAGCGGGTACTACGAGCAGTACTTC.

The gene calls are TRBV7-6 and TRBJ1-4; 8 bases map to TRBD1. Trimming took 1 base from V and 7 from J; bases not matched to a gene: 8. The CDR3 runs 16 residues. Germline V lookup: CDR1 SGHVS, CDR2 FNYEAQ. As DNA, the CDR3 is TGTGCCAGCAGCTTAGGTCCGGGACAGGTAGTTGAAAAACTGTTTTTT. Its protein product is CASSLGPGQVVEKLFF.

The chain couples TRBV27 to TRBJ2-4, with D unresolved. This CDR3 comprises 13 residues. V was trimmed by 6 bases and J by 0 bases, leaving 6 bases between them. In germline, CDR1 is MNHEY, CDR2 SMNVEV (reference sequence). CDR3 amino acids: CASRELAKNIQYF. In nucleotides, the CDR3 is TGTGCCAGCAGGGAGTTAGCCAAAAACATTCAGTACTTC.

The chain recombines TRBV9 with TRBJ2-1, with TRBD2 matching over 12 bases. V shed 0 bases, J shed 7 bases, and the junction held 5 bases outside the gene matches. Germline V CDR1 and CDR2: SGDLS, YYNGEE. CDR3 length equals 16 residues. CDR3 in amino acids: CASSVAKGLAGNEQFF. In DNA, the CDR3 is TGTGCCAGCAGCGTAGCTAAGGGACTAGCGGGTAATGAGCAGTTCTTC.

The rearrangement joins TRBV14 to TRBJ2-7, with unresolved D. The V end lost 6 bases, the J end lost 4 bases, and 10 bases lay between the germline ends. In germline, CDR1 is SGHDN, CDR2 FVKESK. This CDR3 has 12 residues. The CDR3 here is CASRGSTYEQYF. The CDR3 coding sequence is TGTGCCAGCAGGGGAAGTACGTACGAGCAGTACTTC. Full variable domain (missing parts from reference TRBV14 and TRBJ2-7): EAGVTQFPSHSVIEKGQTVTLRCDPISGHDNLYWYRRVMGKEIKFLLHFVKESKQDESGMPNNRFLAERTGGTYSTLKVQPAELEDSGVYFCASRGSTYEQYFGPGTRLTVT.

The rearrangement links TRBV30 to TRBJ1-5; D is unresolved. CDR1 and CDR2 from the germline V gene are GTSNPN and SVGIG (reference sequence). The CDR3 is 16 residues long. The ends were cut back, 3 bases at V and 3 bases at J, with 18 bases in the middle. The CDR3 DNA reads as TGTGCCTGGAGGTCCGGGTCATCGCCTAACAATCAGCCCCAGCATTTT. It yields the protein CAWRSGSSPNNQPQHF.

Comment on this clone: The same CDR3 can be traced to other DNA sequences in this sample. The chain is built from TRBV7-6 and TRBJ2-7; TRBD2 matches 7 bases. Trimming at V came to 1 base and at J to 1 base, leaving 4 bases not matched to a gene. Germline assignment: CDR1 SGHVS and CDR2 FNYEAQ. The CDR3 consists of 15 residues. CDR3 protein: CASSLEAGLSYEQYF. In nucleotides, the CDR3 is TGTGCCAGCAGCTTAGAAGCGGGATTGTCCTACGAGCAGTACTTC.

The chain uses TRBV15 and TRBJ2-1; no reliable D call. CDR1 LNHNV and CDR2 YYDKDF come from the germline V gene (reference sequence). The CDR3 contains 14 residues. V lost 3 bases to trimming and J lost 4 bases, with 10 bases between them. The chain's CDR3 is CATSSSALYNEQFF. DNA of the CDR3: TGTGCCACCAGCAGCTCCGCGTTGTACAATGAGCAGTTCTTC.

The CDR3 here is CASSPNTGELFF. For the CDR3, the DNA is TGTGCCAGCAGCCCGAACACCGGGGAGCTGTTTTTT. The chain couples TRBV21-1 to TRBJ2-2. TRBV21-1 constitutes a pseudogene. This CDR3 is built from 12 residues.

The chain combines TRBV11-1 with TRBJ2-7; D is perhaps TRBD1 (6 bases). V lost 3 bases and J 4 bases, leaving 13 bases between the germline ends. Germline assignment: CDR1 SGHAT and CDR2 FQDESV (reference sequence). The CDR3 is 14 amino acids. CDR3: CASSFGQGRYEQYF. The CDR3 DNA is TGTGCCAGCAGCTTCGGGCAGGGGAGATACGAGCAGTACTTC. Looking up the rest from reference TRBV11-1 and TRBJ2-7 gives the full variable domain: EAEVAQSPRYKITEKSQAVAFWCDPISGHATLYWYRQILGQGPELLVQFQDESVVDDSQLPKDRFSAERLKGVDSTLKIQPAELGDSAMYLCASSFGQGRYEQYFGPGTRLTVT.

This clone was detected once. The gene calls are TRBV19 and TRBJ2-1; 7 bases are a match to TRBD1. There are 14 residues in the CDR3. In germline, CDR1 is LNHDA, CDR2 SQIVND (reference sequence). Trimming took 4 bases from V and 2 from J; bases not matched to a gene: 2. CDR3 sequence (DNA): TGTGCCAGTAGTACAGGGGGAACCTACAATGAGCAGTTCTTC. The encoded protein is CASSTGGTYNEQFF.

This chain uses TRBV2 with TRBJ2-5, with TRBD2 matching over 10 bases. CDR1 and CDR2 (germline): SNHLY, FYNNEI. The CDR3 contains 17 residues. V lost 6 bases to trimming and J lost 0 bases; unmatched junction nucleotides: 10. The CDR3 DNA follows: TGTGCCAGCAGGACCCTAGCGGGAGTACAGTACCAAGAGACCCAGTACTTC. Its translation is CASRTLAGVQYQETQYF.

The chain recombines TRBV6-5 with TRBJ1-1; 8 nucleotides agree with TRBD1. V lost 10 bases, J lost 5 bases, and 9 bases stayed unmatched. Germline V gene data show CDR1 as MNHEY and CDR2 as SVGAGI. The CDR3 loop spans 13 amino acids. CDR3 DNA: TGTGCCACTCGGACAGGGTTCGGTACTGAAGCTTTCTTT. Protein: CATRTGFGTEAFF.

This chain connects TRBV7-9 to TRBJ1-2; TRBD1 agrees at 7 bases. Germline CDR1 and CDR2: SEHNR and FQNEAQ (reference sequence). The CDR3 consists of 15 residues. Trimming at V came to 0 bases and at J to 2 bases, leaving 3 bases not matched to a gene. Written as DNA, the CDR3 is TGTGCCAGCAGCTTAGCTGGGACAGAGAACTATGGCTACACCTTC. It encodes CASSLAGTENYGYTF. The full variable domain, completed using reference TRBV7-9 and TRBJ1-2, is DTGVSQNPRHKITKRGQNVTFRCDPISEHNRLYWYRQTLGQGPEFLTYFQNEAQLEKSRLLSDRFSAERPKGSFSTLEIQRTEQGDSAMYLCASSLAGTENYGYTFGSGTRLTVV.

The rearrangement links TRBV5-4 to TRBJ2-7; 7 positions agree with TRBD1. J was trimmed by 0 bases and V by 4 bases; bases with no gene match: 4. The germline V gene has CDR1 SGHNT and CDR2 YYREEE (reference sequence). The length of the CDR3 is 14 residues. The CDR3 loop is CASSNDRVSYEQYF. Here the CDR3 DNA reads TGTGCCAGCAGCAACGACAGGGTCTCCTACGAGCAGTACTTC.

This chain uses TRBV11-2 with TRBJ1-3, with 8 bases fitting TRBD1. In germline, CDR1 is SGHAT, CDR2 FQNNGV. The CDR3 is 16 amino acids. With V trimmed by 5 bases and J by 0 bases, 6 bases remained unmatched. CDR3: CASSATGVDSGNTIYF. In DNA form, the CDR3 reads TGTGCCAGCAGCGCGACAGGGGTAGACTCTGGAAACACCATATATTTT.